A selection of T cell receptor beta chains follows, all from one sample in a study of shared clonotypes between healthy human individuals. Assay used: immunoSEQ multiplex PCR; TCRdb lists only in-frame clones, some missing. The repertoire consists of about a million clones, with around three quarters occurring once and the leading ten covering almost 0.9%. The specimen sequenced was memory CD4+ T cells from PBMCs. These receptors all come from a man aged 18 to 30 in good health. Some clones in this sample may be carry-over from other donors' samples. Each CDR3 is given with its conserved first and last residue. D genes are given only for firm matches. The size field is filled for only some rows; it gives once, few, many or a size class.

cdr3_aa: CASSPSGSMYEQYF; cdr3_nt: TGTGCCAGCAGTCCTAGCGGGAGTATGTACGAGCAGTACTTC; d_call: TRBD2; j_call: TRBJ2-7; clone_size: -; v_call: TRBV6-1
cdr3_aa: CSVALIQGAVIHGYTF; cdr3_nt: TGCAGCGTTGCCCTAATACAAGGTGCGGTAATTCATGGCTACACCTTC; d_call: -; j_call: TRBJ1-2; clone_size: -; v_call: TRBV29-1
cdr3_aa: CASSHTGGKGRNEQYF; cdr3_nt: TGCGCCAGCAGCCACACCGGAGGTAAGGGAAGGAACGAGCAGTACTTC; d_call: -; j_call: TRBJ2-7; clone_size: -; v_call: TRBV4-3
cdr3_aa: CAWSGQGSTYEQYF; cdr3_nt: TGTGCCTGGAGTGGACAGGGCTCTACCTACGAGCAGTACTTC; d_call: TRBD1; j_call: TRBJ2-7; clone_size: many; v_call: TRBV30
cdr3_aa: CASSLLGGNQPQHF; cdr3_nt: TGTGCCAGCAGTCTCCTAGGGGGCAATCAGCCCCAGCATTTT; d_call: -; j_call: TRBJ1-5; clone_size: few; v_call: TRBV27
cdr3_aa: CASSLGVIPGSGSDTQYF; cdr3_nt: TGTGCCAGCAGTTTGGGCGTTATCCCGGGGAGTGGGTCAGATACGCAGTATTTT; d_call: -; j_call: TRBJ2-3; clone_size: -; v_call: TRBV11-3
cdr3_aa: CASGSSREQYF; cdr3_nt: TGTGCCAGCGGGAGCTCGAGAGAGCAGTACTTC; d_call: -; j_call: TRBJ2-7; clone_size: -; v_call: TRBV2
cdr3_aa: CAAHRGNYGYTF; cdr3_nt: TGTGCCGCCCACAGGGGCAACTATGGCTACACCTTC; d_call: TRBD1; j_call: TRBJ1-2; clone_size: -; v_call: TRBV10-3
cdr3_aa: CASSVGLVPQETQYF; cdr3_nt: TGTGCCAGCAGCGTAGGACTAGTCCCCCAAGAGACCCAGTACTTC; d_call: -; j_call: TRBJ2-5; clone_size: few; v_call: TRBV9
cdr3_aa: CASSPGLSRALSYEQYF; cdr3_nt: TGTGCCAGCAGCCCCGGGTTGAGCAGGGCACTCTCCTACGAGCAGTACTTC; d_call: -; j_call: TRBJ2-7; clone_size: -; v_call: TRBV7-3
cdr3_aa: CASSFQGAGGYTF; cdr3_nt: TGTGCCAGCAGTTTCCAGGGGGCGGGTGGCTACACCTTC; d_call: TRBD1; j_call: TRBJ1-2; clone_size: once; v_call: TRBV27
cdr3_aa: CAISGSESGANVLTF; cdr3_nt: TGTGCCATCAGTGGGTCAGAATCTGGGGCCAACGTCCTGACTTTC; d_call: -; j_call: TRBJ2-6; clone_size: -; v_call: TRBV10-3
cdr3_aa: CASSQQGYTEAFF; cdr3_nt: TGTGCCAGCAGCCAGCAGGGATACACTGAAGCTTTCTTT; d_call: -; j_call: TRBJ1-1; clone_size: few; v_call: TRBV14
cdr3_aa: CSARVGGLRTF; cdr3_nt: TGCAGTGCTAGAGTAGGGGGGCTGCGGACCTTC; d_call: -; j_call: TRBJ1-2; clone_size: -; v_call: TRBV20-1
cdr3_aa: CASSLATGTGANVLTF; cdr3_nt: TGCGCCAGCAGCTTGGCGACAGGGACTGGGGCCAACGTCCTGACTTTC; d_call: TRBD1; j_call: TRBJ2-6; clone_size: -; v_call: TRBV5-1
cdr3_aa: CASSYSRNSEKLFF; cdr3_nt: TGTGCCAGCAGTTACTCGCGAAACAGTGAAAAACTGTTTTTT; d_call: -; j_call: TRBJ1-4; clone_size: -; v_call: TRBV6-5
cdr3_aa: CASSSPSGTDYEQYF; cdr3_nt: TGTGCCAGCAGTTCCCCTTCCGGGACAGACTACGAGCAGTACTTC; d_call: TRBD1; j_call: TRBJ2-7; clone_size: -; v_call: TRBV28
cdr3_aa: CASSQLAGGTYEQYF; cdr3_nt: TGCGCCAGCAGCCAACTAGCGGGAGGGACCTACGAGCAGTACTTC; d_call: TRBD2; j_call: TRBJ2-7; clone_size: -; v_call: TRBV4-1
cdr3_aa: CASSLQGFNTGELFF; cdr3_nt: TGTGCCAGCAGTTTACAGGGGTTTAACACCGGGGAGCTGTTTTTT; d_call: -; j_call: TRBJ2-2; clone_size: -; v_call: TRBV28
cdr3_aa: CASIPNGGIEQFF; cdr3_nt: TGTGCCAGCATTCCGAACGGGGGGATTGAGCAGTTCTTC; d_call: TRBD2; j_call: TRBJ2-1; clone_size: -; v_call: TRBV28
cdr3_aa: CASSTDGSNTEAFF; cdr3_nt: TGCGCCAGCAGCACGGACGGATCTAACACTGAAGCTTTCTTT; d_call: -; j_call: TRBJ1-1; clone_size: -; v_call: TRBV5-1
cdr3_aa: CASSLASLREQYF; cdr3_nt: TGCGCCAGCAGCTTGGCCTCCCTTCGCGAGCAGTACTTC; d_call: -; j_call: TRBJ2-7; clone_size: -; v_call: TRBV5-1
cdr3_aa: CASSDPPETYEQYF; cdr3_nt: TGTGCCAGCAGTGATCCTCCGGAGACCTACGAGCAGTACTTC; d_call: -; j_call: TRBJ2-7; clone_size: -; v_call: TRBV6-1
cdr3_aa: CASRHTPQGVASYEQYF; cdr3_nt: TGTGCCAGCAGACACACTCCACAGGGGGTGGCCTCCTACGAGCAGTACTTC; d_call: TRBD1; j_call: TRBJ2-7; clone_size: -; v_call: TRBV27
cdr3_aa: CSAGTGDPPGELFF; cdr3_nt: TGCAGCGCCGGTACGGGGGACCCCCCCGGGGAGCTGTTTTTT; d_call: -; j_call: TRBJ2-2; clone_size: few; v_call: TRBV29-1
cdr3_aa: CASSDRPPSLAATDTQYF; cdr3_nt: TGTGCCAGCAGTGACCGCCCCCCCAGCCTAGCGGCCACAGATACGCAGTATTTT; d_call: TRBD2; j_call: TRBJ2-3; clone_size: -; v_call: TRBV2
cdr3_aa: CASHGALPSYNEQFF; cdr3_nt: TGTGCCAGCCATGGGGCCCTCCCCTCCTACAATGAGCAGTTCTTC; d_call: -; j_call: TRBJ2-1; clone_size: -; v_call: TRBV28
cdr3_aa: CASERTGLMNTEAFF; cdr3_nt: TGTGCCAGCGAACGGACAGGTCTTATGAACACTGAAGCTTTCTTT; d_call: TRBD1; j_call: TRBJ1-1; clone_size: -; v_call: TRBV5-8
cdr3_aa: CASSTVDTQYF; cdr3_nt: TGTGCCAGCAGTACAGTGGATACGCAGTATTTT; d_call: -; j_call: TRBJ2-3; clone_size: -; v_call: TRBV28
cdr3_aa: CASSQATGTPTNEKLFF; cdr3_nt: TGCGCCAGCAGCCAAGCAACCGGGACACCAACTAATGAAAAACTGTTTTTT; d_call: -; j_call: TRBJ1-4; clone_size: many; v_call: TRBV4-3
cdr3_aa: CASSFWGAPEQYF; cdr3_nt: TGTGCCAGCAGCTTTTGGGGGGCCCCTGAGCAGTACTTC; d_call: -; j_call: TRBJ2-7; clone_size: -; v_call: TRBV5-1
cdr3_aa: CASSSRLAGVTRDTQYF; cdr3_nt: TGTGCCAGCAGCTCCAGACTAGCGGGCGTCACGAGAGATACGCAGTATTTT; d_call: TRBD2; j_call: TRBJ2-3; clone_size: many; v_call: TRBV5-6
cdr3_aa: CASSGGGAGGYNEQFF; cdr3_nt: TGCGCCAGCAGCGGCGGTGGGGCGGGAGGTTACAATGAGCAGTTCTTC; d_call: TRBD2; j_call: TRBJ2-1; clone_size: once; v_call: TRBV5-1
cdr3_aa: CASSTGTGGDYGYTF; cdr3_nt: TGTGCCAGCTCAACAGGGACAGGGGGAGACTATGGCTACACCTTC; d_call: TRBD1; j_call: TRBJ1-2; clone_size: -; v_call: TRBV18
cdr3_aa: CAWSRGGTSLIYGYTF; cdr3_nt: TGTGCCTGGAGTCGCGGTGGGACATCTCTTATCTATGGCTACACCTTC; d_call: -; j_call: TRBJ1-2; clone_size: -; v_call: TRBV30